These T cell receptor beta chains were read from a single sample in a study of blood T cell repertoires in COVID-19. TCRdb keeps only in-frame clones here, not all; method: immunoSEQ multiplex PCR. This table has 200,000 to 250,000 clones, 80% to 85% appearing once. The source material was peripheral blood. The receptors were gathered from an elderly woman with active or convalescent COVID-19. Both conserved end residues are part of each CDR3. A D gene is named only where the DNA matches it firmly. Some rows mark clone size as missing; the rest say once, few, many or name a class of expanded clone.

clone_size j_call v_call d_call cdr3_nt cdr3_aa
few TRBJ1-4 TRBV5-4 . TGTGCCAGCAGCTTTCAGGGAGGGAATGAAAAACTGTTTTTT CASSFQGGNEKLFF
. TRBJ1-2 TRBV10-3 . TGTGCCATCTCTACAGGGTCCTATGGCTACACCTTC CAISTGSYGYTF
. TRBJ2-3 TRBV5-1 TRBD1 TGCGCCAGCAGGGGACAGGGGGTTTCGGATACGCAGTATTTT CASRGQGVSDTQYF
. TRBJ1-1 TRBV20-1 . TGCAGTGCTAGTCCACAGCCGAACACTGAAGCTTTCTTT CSASPQPNTEAFF
. TRBJ1-6 TRBV11-2 . TGTGCCAGCAGCTTACAGGGGCCCGCACTGAATTCACCCCTCCACTTT CASSLQGPALNSPLHF
. TRBJ2-2 TRBV7-2 TRBD2 TGTGCCAGCAGCCTTAATAGACCGGGGGTAGCGGGGCTCACCGGGGAGCTGTTTTTT CASSLNRPGVAGLTGELFF
. TRBJ2-3 TRBV5-1 TRBD2 TGCGCCAGCAGCTTGACTAGCGGAAAAAAACGGGATACGCAGTATTTT CASSLTSGKKRDTQYF
. TRBJ2-3 TRBV2 . TGTGCCAGCAGTGGTTATTCAGATACGCAGTATTTT CASSGYSDTQYF
. TRBJ1-3 TRBV9 . TGTGCCAGCAGCGTAGCCCTCCCGGGATCAGGAAACACCATATATTTT CASSVALPGSGNTIYF
. TRBJ1-2 TRBV5-1 . TGCGCCAGCAGTCCAGTAGGGGCTAACTATGGCTACACCTTC CASSPVGANYGYTF
many TRBJ1-5 TRBV7-9 TRBD1 TGTGCCAGCAGCTTAGGGGCAGGGGGCCCTCAGCCCCAGCATTTT CASSLGAGGPQPQHF
. TRBJ2-6 TRBV9 . TGTGCCAGCAGCCCCCGACAGGATTTACGCTCTGGGGCCAACGTCCTGACTTTC CASSPRQDLRSGANVLTF
. TRBJ1-3 TRBV6-4 TRBD1 TGTGCCAGCAGTGATCGACAGGGAACTTTGGCTGGAAACACCATATATTTT CASSDRQGTLAGNTIYF
. TRBJ2-5 TRBV7-6 . TGTGCCAGCAGCTTAGCGCGAGAGACCCAGTACTTC CASSLARETQYF
. TRBJ1-2 TRBV6-5 . TGTGCCAGCAGTTACCGAGGAGTCCACGGTGGCTACACCTTC CASSYRGVHGGYTF
. TRBJ2-1 TRBV5-1 TRBD2 TGCGCCAGCAGCTCCGATAGCGGGGGGCAATACAATGAGCAGTTCTTC CASSSDSGGQYNEQFF
. TRBJ2-5 TRBV9 TRBD2 TGTGCCAGCAGCGTCGGACTAGCGGGAGGCTCACAAGAGACCCAGTACTTC CASSVGLAGGSQETQYF
. TRBJ1-1 TRBV5-1 . TGCGCCAGCAGCTTGGAAGGGGGAACTGAAGCTTTCTTT CASSLEGGTEAFF
once TRBJ1-1 TRBV7-2 TRBD1 TGTGCCAGCACCCTAAACAGGGGAGGTACTGAAGCTTTCTTT CASTLNRGGTEAFF
. TRBJ2-7 TRBV7-7 . TGTGCTAGCAGCTCGGGACTGACGTCCTACGAGCAGTACTTC CASSSGLTSYEQYF
. TRBJ1-2 TRBV27 TRBD1 TGTGCCAGCAGTTTAGCCAACAGGGGCTATGGCTACACCTTC CASSLANRGYGYTF
. TRBJ2-3 TRBV2 TRBD2 TGTGCCAGCAGTGATAGACTAGCGACGGATACGCAGTATTTT CASSDRLATDTQYF
. TRBJ2-6 TRBV2 TRBD1 TGTGCCAGCAGTGATGGGGACAGCTTCTCTGGGGCCAACGTCCTGACTTTC CASSDGDSFSGANVLTF
. TRBJ1-1 TRBV29-1 TRBD1 TGCAGCGTGGGGACAGGCATGAACACTGAAGCTTTCTTT CSVGTGMNTEAFF
. TRBJ2-7 TRBV13 TRBD2 TGTGCCAGCAGCCAAACGACTAGCGGAACCTACGAGCAGTACTTC CASSQTTSGTYEQYF
few TRBJ1-2 TRBV28 TRBD1 TGTGCCAGCAGGACAGGGGGCGCGAACTATGGCTACACCTTC CASRTGGANYGYTF
. TRBJ1-1 TRBV2 TRBD1 TGTGCCAGCAGCGAGGGACAGGGGTACACTGAAGCTTTCTTT CASSEGQGYTEAFF
. TRBJ2-3 TRBV10-3 TRBD2 TGTGCCGGAAGCACTAGCGGGGGCACAGATACGCAGTATTTT CAGSTSGGTDTQYF
once TRBJ2-1 TRBV30 TRBD2 TGTGCCTGGGACGGGAGGGGCCGGGGGCAGTTCTTC CAWDGRGRGQFF
. TRBJ1-6 TRBV3-1/TRBV3-2 . TGTGCCAGCAGCCAGAGGGACTCCAGCTCCTATAATTCACCCCTCCACTTT CASSQRDSSSYNSPLHF
. TRBJ2-3 TRBV7-2 . TGTGCCAGCAGCTTAGCGTTTAACACAGATACGCAGTATTTT CASSLAFNTDTQYF
. TRBJ2-3 TRBV7-2 . TGTGCCAGCAGCTTGTCCCTAGACAGCACAGATACGCAGTATTTT CASSLSLDSTDTQYF
. TRBJ2-6 TRBV4-3 TRBD1 TGCGCCAGCAGCCCGACAGGGACTGGGGCCAACGTCCTGACTTTC CASSPTGTGANVLTF
. TRBJ1-4 TRBV6-5 TRBD1 TGTGCCAGCCTCCAGCTGGGGACAGGGAATGAAAAACTGTTTTTT CASLQLGTGNEKLFF
. TRBJ1-4 TRBV5-6 . TGTGCCAGCAGCTATACAGCCAGCCGGCTCCCTAATGAAAAACTGTTTTTT CASSYTASRLPNEKLFF
. TRBJ1-1 TRBV7-9 . TGTGCCAGCAGCCCCCTGGGCTCCAGGAACACTGAAGCTTTCTTT CASSPLGSRNTEAFF
. TRBJ2-1 TRBV9 . TGTGCCAGCAGCGTAGAGGGACATCGGGGTAACAATGAGCAGTTCTTC CASSVEGHRGNNEQFF
. TRBJ2-7 TRBV9 TRBD2 TGTGCCAGCAGCGTAGCTGGGGCGGGGGGCGCCGAGCAGTACTTC CASSVAGAGGAEQYF
. TRBJ1-5 TRBV27 . TGTGCCAGCAGTTCTTGGGGGGAGCCCCAGCATTTT CASSSWGEPQHF
. TRBJ1-2 TRBV29-1 . TGCAGCGTTTTTGAGAGGGCAGTGAACGGCTACACCTTC CSVFERAVNGYTF
. TRBJ2-7 TRBV3-1/TRBV3-2 TRBD1 TGTGCCAGCAGACCGACAGGGGGGGGTTACGAGCAGTACTTC CASRPTGGGYEQYF